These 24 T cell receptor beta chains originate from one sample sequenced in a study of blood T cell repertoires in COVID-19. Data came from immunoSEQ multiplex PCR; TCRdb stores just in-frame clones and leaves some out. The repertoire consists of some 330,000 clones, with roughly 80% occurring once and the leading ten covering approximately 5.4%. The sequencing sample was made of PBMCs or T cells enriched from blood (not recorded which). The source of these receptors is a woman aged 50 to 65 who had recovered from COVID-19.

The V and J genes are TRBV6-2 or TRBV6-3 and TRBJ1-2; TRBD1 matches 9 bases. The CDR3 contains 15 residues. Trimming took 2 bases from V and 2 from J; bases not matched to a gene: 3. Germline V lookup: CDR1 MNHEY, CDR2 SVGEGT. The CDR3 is CASSYGGTGNYGYTF. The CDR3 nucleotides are TGTGCCAGCAGTTACGGCGGGACAGGGAACTATGGCTACACCTTC.

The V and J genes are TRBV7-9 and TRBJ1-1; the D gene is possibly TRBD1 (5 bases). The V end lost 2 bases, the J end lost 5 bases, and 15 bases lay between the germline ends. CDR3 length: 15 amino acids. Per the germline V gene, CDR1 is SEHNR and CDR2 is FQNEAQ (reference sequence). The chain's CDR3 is CASSLKTAFRTEAFF. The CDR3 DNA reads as TGTGCCAGCAGCTTAAAGACAGCCTTTCGAACTGAAGCTTTCTTT.

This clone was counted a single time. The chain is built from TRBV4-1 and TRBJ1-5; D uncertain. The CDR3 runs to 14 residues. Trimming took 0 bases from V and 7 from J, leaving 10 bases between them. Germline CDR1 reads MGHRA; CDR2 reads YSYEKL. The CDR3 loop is CASSQDSSRQPQHF. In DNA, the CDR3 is TGCGCCAGCAGCCAAGATTCAAGCAGGCAGCCCCAGCATTTT.

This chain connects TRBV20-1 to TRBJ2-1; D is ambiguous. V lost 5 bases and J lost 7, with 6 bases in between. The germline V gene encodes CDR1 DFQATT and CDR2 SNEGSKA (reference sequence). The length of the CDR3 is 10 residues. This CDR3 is CSALRNEQFF. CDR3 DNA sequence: TGCAGTGCTCTGAGGAATGAGCAGTTCTTC.

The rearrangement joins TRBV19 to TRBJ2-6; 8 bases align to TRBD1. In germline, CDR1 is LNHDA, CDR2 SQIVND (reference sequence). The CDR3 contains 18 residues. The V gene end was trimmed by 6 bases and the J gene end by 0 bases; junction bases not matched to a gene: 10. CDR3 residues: CASRGAWTGTSGANVLTF. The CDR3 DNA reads TGTGCCAGTAGGGGGGCCTGGACAGGGACCTCTGGGGCCAACGTCCTGACTTTC.

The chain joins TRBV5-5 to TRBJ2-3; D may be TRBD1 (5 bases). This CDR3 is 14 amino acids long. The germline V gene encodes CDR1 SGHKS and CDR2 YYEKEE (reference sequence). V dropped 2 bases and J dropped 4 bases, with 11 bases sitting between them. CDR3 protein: CASSFPRAADTQYF. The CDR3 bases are TGTGCCAGCAGCTTCCCCAGGGCGGCAGATACGCAGTATTTT. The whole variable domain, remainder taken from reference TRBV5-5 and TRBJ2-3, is DAGVTQSPTHLIKTRGQQVTLRCSPISGHKSVSWYQQVLGQGPQFIFQYYEKEERGRGNFPDRFSARQFPNYSSELNVNALLLGDSALYLCASSFPRAADTQYFGPGTRLTVL.

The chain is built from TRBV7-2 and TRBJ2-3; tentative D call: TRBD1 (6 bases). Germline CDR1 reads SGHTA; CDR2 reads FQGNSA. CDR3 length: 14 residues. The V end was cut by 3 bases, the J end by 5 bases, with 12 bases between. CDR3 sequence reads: CASSLQGREDTQYF. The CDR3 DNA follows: TGTGCCAGCAGCTTGCAGGGGCGAGAAGATACGCAGTATTTT.

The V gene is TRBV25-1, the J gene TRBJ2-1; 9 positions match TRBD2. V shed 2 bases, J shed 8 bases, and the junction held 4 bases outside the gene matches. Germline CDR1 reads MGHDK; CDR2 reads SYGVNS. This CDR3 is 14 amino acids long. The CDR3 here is CASSESGRLYEQFF. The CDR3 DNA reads TGTGCCAGCAGTGAAAGCGGGAGGTTGTATGAGCAGTTCTTC.

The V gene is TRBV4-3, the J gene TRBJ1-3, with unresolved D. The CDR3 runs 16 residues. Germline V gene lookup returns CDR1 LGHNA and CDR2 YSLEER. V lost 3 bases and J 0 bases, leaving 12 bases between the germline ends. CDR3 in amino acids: CASSHLGSVSGNTIYF. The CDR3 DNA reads TGCGCCAGCAGCCACCTCGGGTCAGTCTCTGGAAACACCATATATTTT.

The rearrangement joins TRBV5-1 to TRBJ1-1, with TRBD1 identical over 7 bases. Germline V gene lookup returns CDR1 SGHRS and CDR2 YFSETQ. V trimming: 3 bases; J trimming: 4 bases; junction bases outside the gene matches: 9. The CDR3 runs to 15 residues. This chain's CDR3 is CASSSTGAWSTEAFF. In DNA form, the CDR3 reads TGCGCCAGCAGCTCTACAGGGGCGTGGAGCACTGAAGCTTTCTTT.

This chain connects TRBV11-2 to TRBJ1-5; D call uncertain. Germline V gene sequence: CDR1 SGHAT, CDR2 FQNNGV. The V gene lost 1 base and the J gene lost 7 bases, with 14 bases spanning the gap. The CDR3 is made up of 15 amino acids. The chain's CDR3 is CASSLGSGKEQPQHF. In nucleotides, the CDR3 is TGTGCCAGCAGCTTAGGTTCCGGGAAAGAACAGCCCCAGCATTTT.

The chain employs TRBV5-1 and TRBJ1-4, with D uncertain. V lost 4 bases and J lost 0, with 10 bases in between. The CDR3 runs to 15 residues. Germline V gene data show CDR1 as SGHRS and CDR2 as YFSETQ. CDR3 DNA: TGCGCCAGCAGCCCAAGAGCTGCAACTAATGAAAAACTGTTTTTT. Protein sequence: CASSPRAATNEKLFF.

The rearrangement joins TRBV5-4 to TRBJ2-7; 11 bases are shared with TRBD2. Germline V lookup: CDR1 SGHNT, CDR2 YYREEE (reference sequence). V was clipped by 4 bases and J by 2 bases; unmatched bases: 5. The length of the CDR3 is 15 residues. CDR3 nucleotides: TGTGCCAGCAGCGGGGGACTAGCGGACCCCTACGAGCAGTACTTC. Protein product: CASSGGLADPYEQYF.

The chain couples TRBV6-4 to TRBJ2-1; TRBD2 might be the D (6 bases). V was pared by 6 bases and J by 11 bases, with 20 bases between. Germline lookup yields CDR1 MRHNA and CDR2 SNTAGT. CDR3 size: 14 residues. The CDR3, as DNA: TGTGCCAGCAGACAAACCGGGACTTCGACTCAGCAGTTCTTC. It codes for CASRQTGTSTQQFF.

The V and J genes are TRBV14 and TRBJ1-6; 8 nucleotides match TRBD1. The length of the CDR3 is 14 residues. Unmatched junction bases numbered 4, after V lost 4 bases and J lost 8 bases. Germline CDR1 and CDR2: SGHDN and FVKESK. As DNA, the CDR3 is TGTGCCAGCAGCCTCCACAGGGGGGATTCACCCCTCCACTTT. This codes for CASSLHRGDSPLHF.

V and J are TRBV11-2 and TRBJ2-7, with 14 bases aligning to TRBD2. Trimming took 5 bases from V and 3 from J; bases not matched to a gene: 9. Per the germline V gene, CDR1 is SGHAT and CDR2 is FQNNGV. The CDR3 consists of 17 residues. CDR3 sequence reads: CASSHTGTSGSVYEQYF. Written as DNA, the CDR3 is TGTGCCAGCAGCCACACGGGGACTAGCGGGAGTGTCTACGAGCAGTACTTC.

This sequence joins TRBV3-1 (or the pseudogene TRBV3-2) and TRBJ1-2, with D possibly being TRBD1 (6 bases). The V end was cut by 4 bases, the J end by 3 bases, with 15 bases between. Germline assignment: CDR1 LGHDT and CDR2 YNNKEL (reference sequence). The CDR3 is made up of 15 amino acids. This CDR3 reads CASSPRPGHHYGYTF. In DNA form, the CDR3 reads TGTGCCAGCAGCCCGCGACCGGGACACCACTATGGCTACACCTTC.

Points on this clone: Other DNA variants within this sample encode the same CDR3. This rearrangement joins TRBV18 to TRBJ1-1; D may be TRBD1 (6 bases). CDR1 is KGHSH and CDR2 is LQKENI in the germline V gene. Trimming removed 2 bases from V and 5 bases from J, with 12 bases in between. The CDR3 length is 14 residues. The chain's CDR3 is CASSPTGLGTEAFF. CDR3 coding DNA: TGTGCCAGCTCACCAACAGGGCTCGGGACTGAAGCTTTCTTT.

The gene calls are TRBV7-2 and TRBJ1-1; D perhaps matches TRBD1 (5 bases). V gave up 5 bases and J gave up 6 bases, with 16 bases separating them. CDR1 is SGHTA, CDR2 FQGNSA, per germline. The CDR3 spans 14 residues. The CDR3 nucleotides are TGTGCCAGCAGCCTCCAGGGCACGCGGTCTGAAGCTTTCTTT. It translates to CASSLQGTRSEAFF.

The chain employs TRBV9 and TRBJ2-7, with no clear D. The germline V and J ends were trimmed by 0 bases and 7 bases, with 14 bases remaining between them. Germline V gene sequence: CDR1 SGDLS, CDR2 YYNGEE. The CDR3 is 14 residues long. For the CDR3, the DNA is TGTGCCAGCAGCGTAGAGGCTTTCGCGCGGGAGCAGTACTTC. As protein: CASSVEAFAREQYF.

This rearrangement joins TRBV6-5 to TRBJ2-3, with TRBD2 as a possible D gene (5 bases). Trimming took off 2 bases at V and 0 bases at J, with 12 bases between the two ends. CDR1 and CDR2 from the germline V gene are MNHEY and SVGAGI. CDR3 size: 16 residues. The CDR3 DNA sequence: TGTGCCAGCAGTTACAGACGCGGGCTGAGCACAGATACGCAGTATTTT. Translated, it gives CASSYRRGLSTDTQYF.

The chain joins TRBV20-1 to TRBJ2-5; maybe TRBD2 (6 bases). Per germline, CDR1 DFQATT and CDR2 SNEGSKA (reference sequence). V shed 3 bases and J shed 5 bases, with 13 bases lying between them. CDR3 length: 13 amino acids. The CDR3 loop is CSASFRLEETQYF. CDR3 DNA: TGCAGTGCTAGTTTCCGACTAGAGGAGACCCAGTACTTC.

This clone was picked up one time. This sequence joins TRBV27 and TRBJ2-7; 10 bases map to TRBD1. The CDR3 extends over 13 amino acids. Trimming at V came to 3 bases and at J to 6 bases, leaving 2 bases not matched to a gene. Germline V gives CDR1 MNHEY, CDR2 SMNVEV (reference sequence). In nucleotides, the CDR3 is TGTGCCAGCAGTTTGTGGGACAGGGGCGAGCAGTACTTC. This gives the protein CASSLWDRGEQYF.

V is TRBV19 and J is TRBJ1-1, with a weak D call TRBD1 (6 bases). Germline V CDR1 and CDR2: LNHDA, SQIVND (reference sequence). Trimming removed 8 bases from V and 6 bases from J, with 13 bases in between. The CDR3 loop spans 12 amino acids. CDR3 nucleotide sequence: TGTGCCAGTCAACGCCCAGGGGCTGAAGCTTTCTTT. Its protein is CASQRPGAEAFF.